The T cell receptor (beta chain) under discussion was sequenced for a study of CD8 T cells in ankylosing spondylitis. Regarding the study as a whole: About 8 highly homologous variants made up a TCR beta motif, and this motif appeared characteristic of ankylosing spondylitis blood. Disease-linked clones had a CD8+ phenotype and relatively low frequency in peripheral blood.

CDR1 and CDR2 from the germline V gene are SGDLS and YYNGEE. The CDR3 has 15 amino acids. The ends were cut back, 6 bases at V and 4 bases at J, with 18 bases in the middle. This clonotype was observed a few times. The antigen is unknown. Quantitative 5'-RACE with molecular barcodes produced the TCR beta libraries. TCRdb independently ran MiXCR on the 5' RACE reads; one entry per CDR3 protein. Of about 540,000 distinct CDR3 sequences in the sample, about an eighth were seen once. The sequenced material came from blood, either unsorted or a sorted T cell fraction (not recorded which). The chain combines TRBV9 with TRBJ2-3, with D perhaps TRBD2 (6 bases). The sequence derives from a male donor with ankylosing spondylitis. CDR3 sequence reads: CASTSGGSVADTQYF. The CDR3 nucleotides are TGTGCCAGCACCTCCGGGGGTTCCGTCGCAGATACGCAGTATTTT.